Shown below are 17 T cell receptor beta chains from a single sample sequenced in a study of blood T cell repertoires in COVID-19. Clones were read by immunoSEQ multiplex PCR, and TCRdb kept only the in-frame ones, dropping some. The data contain about 150,000 clones, roughly 80% of them singletons. Source material: peripheral blood. The receptors were gathered from a man older than 75 with acute or convalescent COVID-19.

Written as DNA, the CDR3 is TGCGCCAGCAGCCCAGGGACAGGGAGCAAGGACTATGGCTACACCTTC. Translating it yields CASSPGTGSKDYGYTF. V and J are TRBV5-1 and TRBJ1-2, with 9 bases lining up with TRBD1. The CDR3 contains 16 residues. Trimming took 4 bases from V and 3 from J; bases not matched to a gene: 10. In germline, CDR1 is SGHRS, CDR2 YFSETQ.

V and J are TRBV11-2 and TRBJ1-6; 7 bases agree with TRBD1. Germline V gene sequence: CDR1 SGHAT, CDR2 FQNNGV. There are 15 residues in the CDR3. V lost 5 bases to trimming and J lost 10 bases; unmatched junction nucleotides: 11. The CDR3 sequence: CASSGYRGYGSPLHF. The CDR3 DNA reads as TGTGCCAGCAGCGGATACAGGGGCTATGGATCACCCCTCCACTTT. The full variable domain, completed using reference TRBV11-2 and TRBJ1-6, is EAGVAQSPRYKIIEKRQSVAFWCNPISGHATLYWYQQILGQGPKLLIQFQNNGVVDDSQLPKDRFSAERLKGVDSTLKIQPAKLEDSAVYLCASSGYRGYGSPLHFGNGTRLTVT.

The rearrangement links TRBV27 to TRBJ2-5; no clear D gene. Germline loops: CDR1 MNHEY, CDR2 SMNVEV (reference sequence). Trimming cost V 5 bases and J 2 bases, with 9 bases left between them. CDR3 length: 13 amino acids. This CDR3 is CASSAYLQETQYF. CDR3 DNA: TGTGCCAGCAGTGCGTACCTTCAAGAGACCCAGTACTTC.

In DNA form, the CDR3 reads TGTGCCGCGACTAGCGGGAGAAAAAACATTCAGTACTTC. Translation: CAATSGRKNIQYF. This chain links TRBV10-3 with TRBJ2-4; 12 bases fit TRBD2. This CDR3 contains 13 residues. J lost 4 bases, V lost 11 bases, and 3 bases had no gene match. CDR1 and CDR2 (germline): ENHRY, SYGVKD.

The rearrangement joins TRBV7-9 to TRBJ1-5, with TRBD1 identical over 8 bases. J gave up 6 bases and V 4 bases, and 5 bases lay outside the gene matches. The CDR3 extends over 14 amino acids. Germline V CDR1 and CDR2: SEHNR, FQNEAQ (reference sequence). CDR3 sequence: CASSSTGAGQPQHF. CDR3 DNA sequence: TGTGCCAGCAGCTCGACAGGGGCAGGTCAGCCCCAGCATTTT.

This chain joins TRBV7-2 and TRBJ2-7, with D possibly TRBD1 on 6 matching bases. The germline V and J ends were trimmed by 2 bases and 0 bases, with 11 bases remaining between them. CDR1 is SGHTA, CDR2 FQGNSA, per germline. The CDR3 loop spans 15 amino acids. The CDR3 nucleotides read TGTGCCAGCAGCTTAAGAGGACAGAGCTCCTACGAGCAGTACTTC. Translation: CASSLRGQSSYEQYF.

V gene TRBV16 combines with J gene TRBJ1-5; TRBD1 might be the D (6 bases). The germline V gene encodes CDR1 KGHSY and CDR2 FQNENV. This CDR3 has 17 residues. V lost 4 bases and J 1 base, leaving 17 bases between the germline ends. The CDR3, as DNA: TGTGCCAGCAGCCCGTATTGGGGGCGAGGGAGCAATCAGCCCCAGCATTTT. Translated, it gives CASSPYWGRGSNQPQHF.

The chain links TRBV9 to TRBJ2-5, with D perhaps matching TRBD2 (7 bases). The CDR3 contains 16 residues. Trimming took off 2 bases at V and 4 bases at J, with 18 bases between the two ends. The germline gives CDR1 SGDLS, CDR2 YYNGEE. CDR3 loop: CASSVSGGAFLETQYF. The CDR3 DNA reads as TGTGCCAGCAGCGTCTCTGGGGGGGCATTTTTAGAGACCCAGTACTTC.

This clone was seen a single time. This chain links TRBV28 with TRBJ1-3; the D is unclear. Trimming pared 6 bases from V and 5 bases from J, leaving 14 bases between. This CDR3 comprises 14 residues. CDR1 MDHEN and CDR2 SYDVKM come from the germline V gene. The DNA of the CDR3 is TGTGCCAGCAGCTCCGGACTTGATCGAAACACCATATATTTT. This gives the protein CASSSGLDRNTIYF.

The chain carries TRBV28 and TRBJ1-2; D unclear. In germline, CDR1 is MDHEN, CDR2 SYDVKM. Trimming took off 5 bases at V and 7 bases at J, with 8 bases between the two ends. The CDR3 sequence is 11 residues long. CDR3 sequence: CASSGRGGYTF. In DNA form, the CDR3 reads TGTGCCAGCAGTGGGCGGGGTGGCTACACCTTC.

This chain joins TRBV7-6 and TRBJ2-7; tentatively, D is TRBD2 (6 bases). The germline V gene has CDR1 SGHVS and CDR2 FNYEAQ. The CDR3 covers 14 residues. V lost 5 bases and J 1 base, leaving 12 bases between the germline ends. CDR3 protein: CASSGGTVSYEQYF. The DNA for the CDR3 is TGTGCCAGCAGCGGCGGGACGGTGTCCTACGAGCAGTACTTC.

The rearrangement links TRBV18 to TRBJ2-4; 7 bases map to TRBD1. The germline gives CDR1 KGHSH, CDR2 LQKENI. The V and J ends lost 1 base and 3 bases, in that order; junction bases with no gene match: 6. This CDR3 comprises 16 residues. Here the CDR3 reads CASSPQQGVGKNIQYF. As DNA, the CDR3 is TGTGCCAGCTCACCACAGCAGGGGGTAGGCAAAAACATTCAGTACTTC.

V and J are TRBV2 and TRBJ1-2; TRBD1 matches 9 bases. Germline CDR1 and CDR2: SNHLY and FYNNEI. The V segment lost 6 bases and the J segment 3 bases; nucleotides outside the gene matches: 5. This CDR3 is 14 amino acids long. The DNA of the CDR3 is TGTGCCAGCAGCGGGACAGGGAGGGACTATGGCTACACCTTC. This gives the protein CASSGTGRDYGYTF.

J is TRBJ2-3 and V is TRBV5-1; TRBD1 aligns across 8 bases. Germline CDR1 and CDR2: SGHRS and YFSETQ. Trimming at V came to 2 bases and at J to 6 bases, leaving 5 bases not matched to a gene. The CDR3 is made up of 14 amino acids. The CDR3 spells CASSLQGVQDTQYF. Here the CDR3 DNA reads TGCGCCAGCAGCTTACAGGGGGTACAGGATACGCAGTATTTT.

The chain has TRBV5-1 and TRBJ2-2; no firm D call. V was cut by 0 bases and J by 4 bases, with 7 bases left in between. The CDR3 sequence is 14 residues long. Germline V lookup: CDR1 SGHRS, CDR2 YFSETQ. CDR3 sequence reads: CASSLGDITGELFF. CDR3 nucleotide sequence: TGCGCCAGCAGCTTGGGCGATATCACCGGGGAGCTGTTTTTT. The whole variable domain, remainder taken from reference TRBV5-1 and TRBJ2-2, is KAGVTQTPRYLIKTRGQQVTLSCSPISGHRSVSWYQQTPGQGLQFLFEYFSETQRNKGNFPGRFSGRQFSNSRSEMNVSTLELGDSALYLCASSLGDITGELFFGEGSRLTVL.

V is TRBV7-8 and J is TRBJ2-7, with 13 bases aligning to TRBD2. This CDR3 is built from 16 residues. V lost 5 bases, J lost 0 bases, and 4 bases stayed unmatched. Germline CDR1 and CDR2: SGHVS and FQNEAQ. The CDR3 DNA sequence: TGTGCCAGCAGCCGAGGGACTAGCGGGGCCTCCTACGAGCAGTACTTC. It is translated as CASSRGTSGASYEQYF.

This chain links TRBV11-2 with TRBJ2-1, with 9 nucleotides matching TRBD1. Germline V gene lookup returns CDR1 SGHAT and CDR2 FQNNGV. The V segment lost 1 base and the J segment 6 bases; nucleotides outside the gene matches: 4. The CDR3 has 15 amino acids. CDR3 amino acids: CASSLVGTGLNEQFF. DNA of the CDR3: TGTGCCAGCAGCTTAGTTGGGACAGGGCTCAATGAGCAGTTCTTC.